This entry is about one TCR beta chain. Its matching antigen is unknown. The data derive from a study of post-analysis software for immune sequencing data. Notes on the study in general: In patients, about five TRBV segments were more frequent than in controls, with TRBV5-6, TRBV5-1 and TRBV20-1 among them.

Presence of unique molecular identifiers characterized the TCR beta cDNA libraries. Each CDR3 protein is one row after TCRdb ran MiXCR on the PCR reads. This table has hundreds of thousands of distinct CDR3 sequences, roughly 30% appearing once. The CDR3 sequence is 16 residues long. The germline V gene encodes CDR1 KGHSH and CDR2 LQKENI. V was shortened by 6 bases and J by 6 bases, with 23 bases between the two germline ends. The chain carries TRBV18 and TRBJ1-2; D perhaps matches TRBD1 (5 bases). This TCR derives from a girl between 5 and 17 years old with multiple sclerosis. The source material was blood. CDR3 in DNA: TGTGCCAGCTCCCGGAGTGGGTTCGGCGGGGCAAATGGCTACACCTTC. Translation: CASSRSGFGGANGYTF.